This record covers a single TCR beta chain. The naive CD8 fraction comprised CD45RO-negative cells positively selected for CCR7 and excluded terminally differentiated effector memory CD45RA+ cells. The data were produced by immunoSEQ multiplex PCR, yet TCRdb's version contains in-frame clones alone and is incomplete. The sample carries over 2,000,000 clones, around 93% recorded once. The source of the sample is a study of shared clonotypes between healthy human individuals. The V end was cut by 8 bases, the J end by 10 bases, with 15 bases between. Germline lookup yields CDR1 SNHLY and CDR2 FYNNEI. This CDR3 spans 12 amino acids.

The chain carries TRBV2 and TRBJ2-1; D might be TRBD1 or TRBD2, each matching 5 bases. The sequencing sample was made of naive CD8+ T cells from PBMCs. The sequence was obtained from a man aged 18 to 29 in good health. Some clones in this sample may be carry-over from other donors' samples. The CDR3 spells CASFAGAWEQFF. CDR3 DNA: TGTGCCAGCTTTGCCGGGGCTTGGGAGCAGTTCTTC.